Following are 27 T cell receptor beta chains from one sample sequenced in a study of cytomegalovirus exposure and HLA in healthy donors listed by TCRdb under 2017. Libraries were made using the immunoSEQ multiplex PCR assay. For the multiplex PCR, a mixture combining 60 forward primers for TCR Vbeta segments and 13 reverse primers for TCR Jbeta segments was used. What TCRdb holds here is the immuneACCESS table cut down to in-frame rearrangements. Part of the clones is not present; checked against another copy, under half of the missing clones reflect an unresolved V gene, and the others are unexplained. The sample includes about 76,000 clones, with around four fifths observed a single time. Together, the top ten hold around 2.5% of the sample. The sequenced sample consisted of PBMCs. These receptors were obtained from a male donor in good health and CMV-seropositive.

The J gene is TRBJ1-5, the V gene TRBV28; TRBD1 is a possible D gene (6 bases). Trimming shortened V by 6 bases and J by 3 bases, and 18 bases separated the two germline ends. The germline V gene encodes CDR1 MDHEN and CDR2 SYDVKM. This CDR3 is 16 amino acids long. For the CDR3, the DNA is TGTGCCAGCAGCATAAGTACAGGGAAAGCCAATCAGCCCCAGCATTTT. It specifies CASSISTGKANQPQHF. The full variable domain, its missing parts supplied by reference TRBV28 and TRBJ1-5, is DVKVTQSSRYLVKRTGEKVFLECVQDMDHENMFWYRQDPGLGLRLIYFSYDVKMKEKGDIPEGYSVSREKKERFSLILESASTNQTSMYLCASSISTGKANQPQHFGDGTRLSIL.

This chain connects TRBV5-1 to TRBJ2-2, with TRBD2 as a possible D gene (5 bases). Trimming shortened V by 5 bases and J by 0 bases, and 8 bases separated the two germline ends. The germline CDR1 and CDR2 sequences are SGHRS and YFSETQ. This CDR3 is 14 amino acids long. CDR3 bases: TGCGCCAGCAGTGGCGGGTCGAACACCGGGGAGCTGTTTTTT. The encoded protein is CASSGGSNTGELFF.

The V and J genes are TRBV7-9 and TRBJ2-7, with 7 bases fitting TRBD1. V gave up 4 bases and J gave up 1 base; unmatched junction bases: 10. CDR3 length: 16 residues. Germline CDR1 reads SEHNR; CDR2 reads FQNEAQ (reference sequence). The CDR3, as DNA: TGTGCCAGCAGCTCGCCGATGACAGGGAAATCCTACGAGCAGTACTTC. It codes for CASSSPMTGKSYEQYF. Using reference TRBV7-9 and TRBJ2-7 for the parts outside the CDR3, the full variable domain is DTGVSQNPRHKITKRGQNVTFRCDPISEHNRLYWYRQTLGQGPEFLTYFQNEAQLEKSRLLSDRFSAERPKGSFSTLEIQRTEQGDSAMYLCASSSPMTGKSYEQYFGPGTRLTVT.

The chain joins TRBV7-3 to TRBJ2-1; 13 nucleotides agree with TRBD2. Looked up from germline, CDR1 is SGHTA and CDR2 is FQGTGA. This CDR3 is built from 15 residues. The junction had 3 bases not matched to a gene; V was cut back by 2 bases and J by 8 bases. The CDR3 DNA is TGTGCCAGCAGCTTAGGTACTAGCGGGAGGGATGAGCAGTTCTTC. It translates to CASSLGTSGRDEQFF. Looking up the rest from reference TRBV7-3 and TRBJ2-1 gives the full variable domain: GAGVSQTPSNKVTEKGKYVELRCDPISGHTALYWYRQSLGQGPEFLIYFQGTGAADDSGLPNDRFFAVRPEGSVSTLKIQRTERGDSAVYLCASSLGTSGRDEQFFGPGTRLTVL.

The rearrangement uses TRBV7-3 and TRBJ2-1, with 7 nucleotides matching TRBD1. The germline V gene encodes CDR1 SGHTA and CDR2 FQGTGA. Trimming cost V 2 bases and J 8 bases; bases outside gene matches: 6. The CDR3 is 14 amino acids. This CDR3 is CASSLDRVVDEQFF. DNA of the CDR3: TGTGCCAGCAGCTTAGACAGGGTCGTGGATGAGCAGTTCTTC.

CDR3: CASNGVAGVREQFF. In DNA form, the CDR3 reads TGTGCCAGCAATGGAGTAGCGGGAGTTCGCGAGCAGTTCTTC. The V call is TRBV6-5, the J call TRBJ2-1; 9 nucleotides agree with TRBD2. The germline V gene encodes CDR1 MNHEY and CDR2 SVGAGI. V trimming: 7 bases; J trimming: 10 bases; junction bases outside the gene matches: 11. CDR3 length: 14 residues.

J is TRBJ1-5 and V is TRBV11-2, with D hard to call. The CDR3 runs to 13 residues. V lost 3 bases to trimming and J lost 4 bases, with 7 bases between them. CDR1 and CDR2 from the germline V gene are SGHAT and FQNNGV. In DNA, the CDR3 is TGTGCCAGCAGCTTCCGAGATAATCAGCCCCAGCATTTT. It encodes CASSFRDNQPQHF.

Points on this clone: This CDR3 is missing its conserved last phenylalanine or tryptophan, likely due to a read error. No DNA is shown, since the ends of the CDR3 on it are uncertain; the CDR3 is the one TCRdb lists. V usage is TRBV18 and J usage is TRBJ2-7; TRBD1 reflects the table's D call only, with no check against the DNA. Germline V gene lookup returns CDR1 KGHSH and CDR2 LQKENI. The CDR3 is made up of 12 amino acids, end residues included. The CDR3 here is CASSPDGTGLLL.

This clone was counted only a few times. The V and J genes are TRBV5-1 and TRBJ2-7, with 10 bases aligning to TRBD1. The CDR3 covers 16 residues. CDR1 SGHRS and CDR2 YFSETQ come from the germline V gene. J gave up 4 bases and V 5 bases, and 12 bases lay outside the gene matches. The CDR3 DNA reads TGCGCCAGCAGTTCGGACCCCGGGACAGGGGCGTACGAGCAGTACTTC. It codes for CASSSDPGTGAYEQYF.

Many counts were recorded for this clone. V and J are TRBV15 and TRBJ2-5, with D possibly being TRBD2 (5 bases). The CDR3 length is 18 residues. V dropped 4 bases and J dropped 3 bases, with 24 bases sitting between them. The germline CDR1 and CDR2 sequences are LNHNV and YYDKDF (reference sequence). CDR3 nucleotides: TGTGCCACCAGCACCCGCCGCTCGCGGGCCCTAAAGGAAGAGACCCAGTACTTC. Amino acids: CATSTRRSRALKEETQYF.

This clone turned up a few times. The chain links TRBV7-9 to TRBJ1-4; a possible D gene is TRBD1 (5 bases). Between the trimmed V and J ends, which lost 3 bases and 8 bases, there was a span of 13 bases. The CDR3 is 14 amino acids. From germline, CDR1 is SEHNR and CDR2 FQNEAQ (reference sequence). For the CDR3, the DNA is TGTGCCAGCAGCTTCTTCAGGGATGAGGAAAAACTGTTTTTT. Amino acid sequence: CASSFFRDEEKLFF.

The CDR3 loop reads CTSSHRAGAGELFF. In DNA, the CDR3 is TGCACCAGCAGCCATCGGGCAGGGGCCGGGGAGCTGTTTTTT. The chain links TRBV1 to TRBJ2-2; the table's D call, TRBD1, was not checked against the DNA. TRBV1 represents a pseudogene. This CDR3 is 14 amino acids long.

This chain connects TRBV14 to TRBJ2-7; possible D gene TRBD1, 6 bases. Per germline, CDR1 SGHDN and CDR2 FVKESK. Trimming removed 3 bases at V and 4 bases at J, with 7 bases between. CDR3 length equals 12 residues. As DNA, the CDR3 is TGTGCCAGCAGCCAGCAGGGGTACGAGCAGTACTTC. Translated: CASSQQGYEQYF.

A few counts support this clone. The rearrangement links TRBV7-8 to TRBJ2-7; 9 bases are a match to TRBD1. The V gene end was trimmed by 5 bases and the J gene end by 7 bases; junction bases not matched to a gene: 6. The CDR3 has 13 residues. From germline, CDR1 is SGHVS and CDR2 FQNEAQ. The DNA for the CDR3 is TGTGCCAGCAGCCGGACAGGACAGGGGGAGCAGTACTTC. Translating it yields CASSRTGQGEQYF.

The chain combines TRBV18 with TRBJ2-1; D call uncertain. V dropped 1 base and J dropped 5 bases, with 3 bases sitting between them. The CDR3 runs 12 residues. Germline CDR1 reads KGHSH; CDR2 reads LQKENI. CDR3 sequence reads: CASSPQHNEQFF. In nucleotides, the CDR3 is TGTGCCAGCTCACCACAGCACAATGAGCAGTTCTTC.

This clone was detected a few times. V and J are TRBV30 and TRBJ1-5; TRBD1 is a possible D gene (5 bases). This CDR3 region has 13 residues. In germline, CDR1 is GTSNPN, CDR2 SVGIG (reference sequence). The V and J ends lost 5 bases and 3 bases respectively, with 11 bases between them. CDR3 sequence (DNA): TGTGCCTGGGATACAGGCTCCAATCAGCCCCAGCATTTT. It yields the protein CAWDTGSNQPQHF.

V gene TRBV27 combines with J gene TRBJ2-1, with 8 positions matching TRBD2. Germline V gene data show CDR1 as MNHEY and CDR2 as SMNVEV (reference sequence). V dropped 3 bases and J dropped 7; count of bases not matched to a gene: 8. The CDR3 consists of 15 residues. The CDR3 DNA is TGTGCCAGCAGTTTGGGGACTAGGGTGGGGAATGAGCAGTTCTTC. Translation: CASSLGTRVGNEQFF.

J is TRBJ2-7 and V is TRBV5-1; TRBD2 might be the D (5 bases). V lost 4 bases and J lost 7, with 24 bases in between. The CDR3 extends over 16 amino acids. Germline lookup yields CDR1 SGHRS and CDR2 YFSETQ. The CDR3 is CASSLKEVLAGGEQYF. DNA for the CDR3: TGCGCCAGCAGCCTTAAAGAGGTTCTAGCCGGCGGAGAGCAGTACTTC. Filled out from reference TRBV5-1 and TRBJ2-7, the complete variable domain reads KAGVTQTPRYLIKTRGQQVTLSCSPISGHRSVSWYQQTPGQGLQFLFEYFSETQRNKGNFPGRFSGRQFSNSRSEMNVSTLELGDSALYLCASSLKEVLAGGEQYFGPGTRLTVT.

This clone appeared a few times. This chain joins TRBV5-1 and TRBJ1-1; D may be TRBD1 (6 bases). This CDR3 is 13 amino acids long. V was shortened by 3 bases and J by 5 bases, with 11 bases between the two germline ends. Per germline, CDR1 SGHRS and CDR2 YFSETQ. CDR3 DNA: TGCGCCAGCAGCTCGGCAGGGGTTACTGAAGCTTTCTTT. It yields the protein CASSSAGVTEAFF.

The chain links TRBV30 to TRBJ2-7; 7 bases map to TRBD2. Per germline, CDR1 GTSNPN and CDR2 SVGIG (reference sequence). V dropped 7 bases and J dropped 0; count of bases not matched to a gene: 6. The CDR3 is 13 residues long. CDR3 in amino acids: CASTGGSSYEQYF. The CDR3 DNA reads TGTGCCTCAACGGGCGGGAGCTCCTACGAGCAGTACTTC.

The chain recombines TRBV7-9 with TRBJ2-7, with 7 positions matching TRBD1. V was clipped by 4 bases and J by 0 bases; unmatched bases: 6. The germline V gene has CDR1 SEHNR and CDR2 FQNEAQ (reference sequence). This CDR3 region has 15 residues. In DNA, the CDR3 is TGTGCCAGCAGCTCCGAAAGACAGGGCTCCTACGAGCAGTACTTC. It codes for CASSSERQGSYEQYF.

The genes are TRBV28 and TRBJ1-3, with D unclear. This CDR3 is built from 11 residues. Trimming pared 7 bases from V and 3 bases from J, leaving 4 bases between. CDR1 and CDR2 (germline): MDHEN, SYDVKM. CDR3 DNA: TGTGCCAGCACCCGTGGAAACACCATATATTTT. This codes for CASTRGNTIYF.

The DNA for the CDR3 is TGTGCCAGCAGTCATCCAGGTCTTAACACTGAAGCTTTCTTT. Protein sequence: CASSHPGLNTEAFF. The V call is TRBV6-1, the J call TRBJ1-1; D not resolved. CDR1 MNHNS and CDR2 SASEGT come from the germline V gene. The V end was cut by 5 bases, the J end by 2 bases, with 12 bases between. The CDR3 contains 14 residues.

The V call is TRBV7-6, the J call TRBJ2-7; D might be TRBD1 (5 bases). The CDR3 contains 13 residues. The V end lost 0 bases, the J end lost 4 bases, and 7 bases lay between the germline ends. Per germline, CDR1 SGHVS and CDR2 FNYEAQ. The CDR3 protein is CASSLAQGYEQYF. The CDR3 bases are TGTGCCAGCAGCTTAGCGCAGGGTTACGAGCAGTACTTC.

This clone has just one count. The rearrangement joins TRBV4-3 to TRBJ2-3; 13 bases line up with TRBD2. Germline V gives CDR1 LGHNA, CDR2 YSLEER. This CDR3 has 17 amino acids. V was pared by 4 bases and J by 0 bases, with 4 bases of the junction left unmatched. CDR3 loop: CASSPGTSGASTDTQYF. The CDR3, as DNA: TGCGCCAGCAGCCCTGGGACTAGCGGGGCTAGCACAGATACGCAGTATTTT.

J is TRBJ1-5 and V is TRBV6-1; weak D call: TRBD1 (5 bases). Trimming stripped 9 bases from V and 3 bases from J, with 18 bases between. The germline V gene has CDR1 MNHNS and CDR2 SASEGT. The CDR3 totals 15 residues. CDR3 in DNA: TGTGCCAGTGTAGATCCCGGACACATCAATCAGCCCCAGCATTTT. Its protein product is CASVDPGHINQPQHF.

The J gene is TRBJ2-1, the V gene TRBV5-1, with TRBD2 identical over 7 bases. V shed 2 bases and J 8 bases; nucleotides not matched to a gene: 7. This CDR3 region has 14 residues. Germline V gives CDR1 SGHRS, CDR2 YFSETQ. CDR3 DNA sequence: TGCGCCAGCAGCTTAAGCGGGATTAAAGATGAGCAGTTCTTC. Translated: CASSLSGIKDEQFF.